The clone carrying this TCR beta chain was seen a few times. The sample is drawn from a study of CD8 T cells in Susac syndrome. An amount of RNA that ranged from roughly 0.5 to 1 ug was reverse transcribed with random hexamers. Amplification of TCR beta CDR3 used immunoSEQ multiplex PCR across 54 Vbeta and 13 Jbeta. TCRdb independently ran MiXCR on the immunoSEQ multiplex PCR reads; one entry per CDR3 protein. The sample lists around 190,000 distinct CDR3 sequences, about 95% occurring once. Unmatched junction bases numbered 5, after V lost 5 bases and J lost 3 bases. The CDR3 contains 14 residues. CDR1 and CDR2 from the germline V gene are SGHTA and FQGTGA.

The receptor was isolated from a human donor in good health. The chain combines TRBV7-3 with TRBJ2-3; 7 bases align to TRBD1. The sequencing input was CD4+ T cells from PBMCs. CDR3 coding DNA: TGTGCCAGCAGCCGGCGACAGGGAACAGATACGCAGTATTTT. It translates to CASSRRQGTDTQYF.